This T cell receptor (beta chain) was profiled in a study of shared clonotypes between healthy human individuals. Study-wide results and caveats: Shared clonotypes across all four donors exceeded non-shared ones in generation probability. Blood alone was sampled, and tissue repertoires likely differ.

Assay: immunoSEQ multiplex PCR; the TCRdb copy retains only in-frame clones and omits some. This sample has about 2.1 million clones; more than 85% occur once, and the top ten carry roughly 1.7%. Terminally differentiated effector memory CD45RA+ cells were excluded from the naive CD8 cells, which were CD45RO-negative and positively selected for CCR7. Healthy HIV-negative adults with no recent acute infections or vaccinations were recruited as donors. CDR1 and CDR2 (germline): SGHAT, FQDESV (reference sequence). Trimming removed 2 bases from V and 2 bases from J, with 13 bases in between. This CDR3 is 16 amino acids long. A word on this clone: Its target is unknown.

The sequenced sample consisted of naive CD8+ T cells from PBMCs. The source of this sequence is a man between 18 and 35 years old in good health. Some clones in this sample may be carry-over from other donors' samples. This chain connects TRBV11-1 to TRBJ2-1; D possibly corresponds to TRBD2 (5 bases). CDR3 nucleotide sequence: TGTGCCAGCAGCTTAAGGAGGCGAGCGACCTACAATGAGCAGTTCTTC. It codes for CASSLRRRATYNEQFF.